The sequence of this T cell receptor (beta chain) was determined in a study of cytomegalovirus exposure and HLA in healthy donors. Trimming at V came to 5 bases and at J to 2 bases, leaving 8 bases not matched to a gene. Germline CDR1 reads SGHAT; CDR2 reads FQNNGV. The CDR3 consists of 15 residues. 13 Jbeta primers and 60 Vbeta primers were used for the PCR. Assay used: immunoSEQ multiplex PCR; TCRdb lists only in-frame clones, some missing. The sample shows 150,000 to 200,000 clones, roughly 84% of them seen only once. This clone was counted once. The rearrangement joins TRBV11-2 to TRBJ2-5; the match to TRBD2 covers 7 bases. The specimen was PBMCs. This sequence was found in a woman in her forties or fifties in good health and CMV-seropositive. CDR3 sequence: CASSRQASGQETQYF. The CDR3, as DNA: TGTGCCAGCAGCCGCCAAGCTAGCGGACAAGAGACCCAGTACTTC.